The sequence of this T cell receptor (beta chain) was determined in a study of PD-1 blockade in classical Hodgkin lymphoma. Study-level results: Whereas CD4+ TCR diversity had risen significantly by C4D1, CD8+ TCR diversity had not. What drove the repertoire differences, possibly disease activity or prior therapy, has not been defined.

Noted time point: cycle 4 day 1 (C4D1), after more than five weeks of nivolumab. With no exception, relapse followed autologous stem cell transplantation in all patients, and brentuximab vedotin exposure varied. Profiled with immunoSEQ multiplex PCR; TCRdb holds only in-frame clones, not every one. Of tens of thousands of clones in the sample, around four fifths were seen once. In the case of this clone: What it recognizes is unknown.

Germline CDR1 is MDHEN and CDR2 is SYDVKM. Between the trimmed V and J ends, which lost 5 bases and 8 bases, there was a span of 13 bases. The CDR3 sequence is 13 residues long. The TCR sequence derives from a human donor with classical Hodgkin lymphoma. The V and J genes are TRBV28 and TRBJ2-1; D gene uncertain. The input for sequencing was peripheral blood mononuclear cells (PBMCs), taken before the fourth cycle of nivolumab. The CDR3, as DNA: TGTGCCAGCAGTCCCGCCGGTTGGGATGAGCAGTTCTTC. Protein: CASSPAGWDEQFF.